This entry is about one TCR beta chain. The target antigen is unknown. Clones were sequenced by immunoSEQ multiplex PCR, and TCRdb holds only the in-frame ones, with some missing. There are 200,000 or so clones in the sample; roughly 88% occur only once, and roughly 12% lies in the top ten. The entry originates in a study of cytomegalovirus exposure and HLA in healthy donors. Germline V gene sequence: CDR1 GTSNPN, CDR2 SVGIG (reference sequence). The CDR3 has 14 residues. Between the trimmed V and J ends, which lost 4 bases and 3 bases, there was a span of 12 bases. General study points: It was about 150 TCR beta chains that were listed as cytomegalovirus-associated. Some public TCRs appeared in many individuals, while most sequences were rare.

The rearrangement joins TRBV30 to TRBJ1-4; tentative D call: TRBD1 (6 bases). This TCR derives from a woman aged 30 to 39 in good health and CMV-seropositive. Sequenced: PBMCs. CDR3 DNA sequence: TGTGCCTGGACGAAACAGGGAGCTAATGAAAAACTGTTTTTT. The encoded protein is CAWTKQGANEKLFF. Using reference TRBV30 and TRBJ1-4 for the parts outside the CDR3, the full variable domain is SQTIHQWPATLVQPVGSPLSLECTVEGTSNPNLYWYRQAAGRGLQLLFYSVGIGQISSEVPQNLSASRPQDRQFILSSKKLLLSDSGFYLCAWTKQGANEKLFFGSGTQLSVL.